One and the same sample provided the 32 T cell receptor beta chains below, sequenced in a study of shared clonotypes between healthy human individuals. Only in-frame clones appear in the TCRdb table, and some are missing; sequencing was by immunoSEQ multiplex PCR. The sample comprises a few million clones, approximately 94% of which are singletons, and approximately 0.13% rests with the top ten. Input material: naive CD4+ T cells sorted from blood. Subset of the sample: CD45RA+ positively selected. Receptors originate from a man younger than 30 in good health.

The chain links TRBV10-2 to TRBJ1-1; the D is unclear. The CDR3 covers 13 residues. V dropped 8 bases and J dropped 1 base, with 11 bases sitting between them. Germline V gene lookup returns CDR1 WSHSY and CDR2 SAAADI. CDR3 sequence reads: CASWLDGNTEAFF. DNA for the CDR3: TGCGCCAGCTGGTTGGACGGGAACACTGAAGCTTTCTTT.

The chain has TRBV4-1 and TRBJ2-7; D is unresolved. V was pared by 2 bases and J by 4 bases, with 18 bases between. The CDR3 has 16 residues. The germline V gene encodes CDR1 MGHRA and CDR2 YSYEKL. CDR3 in DNA: TGCGCCAGCAGCCAACTCCCCCTAGGAGTTTATTACGAGCAGTACTTC. Its protein is CASSQLPLGVYYEQYF.

The J gene is TRBJ1-2, the V gene TRBV5-1; D perhaps matches TRBD1 (5 bases). Per the germline V gene, CDR1 is SGHRS and CDR2 is YFSETQ. V lost 0 bases, J lost 6 bases, and 15 bases lay in between. The CDR3 sequence is 15 residues long. The CDR3, as DNA: TGCGCCAGCAGCTTGGATCCGGCAGGGTTGGATGGCTACACCTTC. Its protein is CASSLDPAGLDGYTF.

This chain links TRBV7-2 with TRBJ1-5; D perhaps matches TRBD1 (5 bases). Trimming shortened V by 6 bases and J by 0 bases, and 12 bases separated the two germline ends. This CDR3 contains 15 residues. Germline V CDR1 and CDR2: SGHTA, FQGNSA. This chain's CDR3 is CASRAGGGSNQPQHF. The CDR3 nucleotides are TGTGCCAGCAGGGCAGGTGGGGGTAGCAATCAGCCCCAGCATTTT.

Worth noting for this clone: The sample contains more than one DNA sequence encoding this CDR3. The CDR3, as DNA: TGTGCCAGCAGTCGACAGGGGAGCAATCAGCCCCAGCATTTT. It translates to CASSRQGSNQPQHF. The J gene is TRBJ1-5, the V gene TRBV28; 8 bases align to TRBD1. The germline V gene has CDR1 MDHEN and CDR2 SYDVKM. This CDR3 has 14 amino acids. J lost 1 base, V lost 5 bases, and 1 base had no gene match.

The gene calls are TRBV5-1 and TRBJ1-1; 7 nucleotides line up with TRBD1. Germline assignment: CDR1 SGHRS and CDR2 YFSETQ. There are 15 residues in the CDR3. V was pared by 0 bases and J by 4 bases, with 6 bases of the junction left unmatched. This CDR3 reads CASSLAQGDRTEAFF. In DNA form, the CDR3 reads TGCGCCAGCAGCTTGGCTCAGGGGGATCGCACTGAAGCTTTCTTT.

CDR3 protein: CASSPRRRGDNEQFF. The CDR3 coding sequence is TGTGCCAGCAGCCCGAGGAGGAGGGGGGACAATGAGCAGTTCTTC. The V and J genes are TRBV21-1 and TRBJ2-1. TRBV21-1 is termed a pseudogene. The CDR3 is 15 amino acids.

V is TRBV10-3 and J is TRBJ1-2; TRBD1 aligns across 8 bases. Germline V gene data show CDR1 as ENHRY and CDR2 as SYGVKD. CDR3 size: 13 residues. Losses at the gene ends were 5 bases for V and 4 bases for J; bases not matched to a gene: 3. The CDR3 spells CAISLDRAYGYTF. CDR3 DNA: TGTGCCATCAGTCTGGACAGGGCCTATGGCTACACCTTC.

Here the CDR3 DNA reads TGTGCCAGCAGCCTGCCCGGTTCTAGCGGACAAGAGACCCAGTACTTC. It is translated as CASSLPGSSGQETQYF. The chain carries TRBV5-4 and TRBJ2-5; 7 bases line up with TRBD2. V lost 4 bases, J lost 2 bases, and 11 bases stayed unmatched. This CDR3 is built from 16 residues. Germline loops: CDR1 SGHNT, CDR2 YYREEE (reference sequence).

The V call is TRBV7-9, the J call TRBJ2-3, with TRBD2 identical over 7 bases. The CDR3 is 16 amino acids. Germline values: CDR1 SEHNR, CDR2 FQNEAQ (reference sequence). Trimming cost V 5 bases and J 2 bases; bases outside gene matches: 10. CDR3 nucleotides: TGTGCCAGCAGCCCTAGCGCTAGCGGCATCACAGATACGCAGTATTTT. Protein product: CASSPSASGITDTQYF.

The chain couples TRBV30 to TRBJ2-7; 9 bases match TRBD1. In germline, CDR1 is GTSNPN, CDR2 SVGIG (reference sequence). The V gene end was trimmed by 3 bases and the J gene end by 2 bases; junction bases not matched to a gene: 5. The CDR3 runs to 14 residues. The CDR3: CAWSPDRGTYEQYF. The CDR3 DNA is TGTGCCTGGAGCCCGGACAGGGGTACCTACGAGCAGTACTTC.

V is TRBV6-5 and J is TRBJ2-7, with 7 bases fitting TRBD2. The V and J ends lost 6 bases and 0 bases, in that order; junction bases with no gene match: 5. Germline V gene sequence: CDR1 MNHEY, CDR2 SVGAGI. This CDR3 spans 14 amino acids. CDR3 sequence (DNA): TGTGCCAGCAGGGGGGGGACGTACTCCTACGAGCAGTACTTC. Its translation: CASRGGTYSYEQYF.

The CDR3 bases are TGTGCCAGCAGCTTGGACAGGCGGACTGAAGCTTTCTTT. Protein sequence: CASSLDRRTEAFF. V is TRBV6-5 and J is TRBJ1-1; 7 bases line up with TRBD1. CDR1 MNHEY and CDR2 SVGAGI come from the germline V gene. V lost 6 bases, J lost 5 bases, and 6 bases stayed unmatched. CDR3 size: 13 residues.

CDR3 in amino acids: CASSEGFLAGGYTF. CDR3 sequence (DNA): TGTGCCAGCAGCGAGGGCTTTCTGGCGGGTGGCTACACCTTC. V usage is TRBV9 and J usage is TRBJ1-2, with D unclear. Trimming stripped 3 bases from V and 7 bases from J, with 16 bases between. Germline CDR1 and CDR2: SGDLS and YYNGEE. The CDR3 loop spans 14 amino acids.

Worth noting for this clone: Other DNA sequences from this sample encode an identical CDR3 as well. CDR3 nucleotides: TGCGCCAGCAGCTTGGGAGGACAGGGGGCCGAGCAGTACTTC. This encodes CASSLGGQGAEQYF. The chain is built from TRBV5-1 and TRBJ2-7; 11 bases are a match to TRBD1. Losses at the gene ends were 0 bases for V and 6 bases for J; bases not matched to a gene: 2. This CDR3 is built from 14 residues. Germline V gene lookup returns CDR1 SGHRS and CDR2 YFSETQ.

Comment on this clone: The same CDR3 arises from other DNA sequences in this sample as well. The chain is built from TRBV18 and TRBJ2-5; no clear D. Trimming took off 4 bases at V and 1 base at J, with 4 bases between the two ends. The CDR3 runs to 12 residues. Germline assignment: CDR1 KGHSH and CDR2 LQKENI. The CDR3 spells CASSRAQETQYF. The CDR3 DNA is TGTGCCAGCTCACGGGCCCAAGAGACCCAGTACTTC. The full variable domain, completed using reference TRBV18 and TRBJ2-5, is NAGVMQNPRHLVRRRGQEARLRCSPMKGHSHVYWYRQLPEEGLKFMVYLQKENIIDESGMPKERFSAEFPKEGPSILRIQQVVRGDSAAYFCASSRAQETQYFGPGTRLLVL.

The CDR3 here is CATRTSGSETQYF. The CDR3 DNA sequence: TGTGCCACCCGGACTAGCGGGAGCGAGACCCAGTACTTC. The rearrangement uses TRBV6-6 and TRBJ2-5, with 13 positions matching TRBD2. Germline V CDR1 and CDR2: MNHNY, SVGAGI (reference sequence). There are 13 residues in the CDR3. Germline trimming cut 10 bases from V and 5 bases from J; bases unmatched to any gene: 4.

J is TRBJ1-5 and V is TRBV6-4, with unresolved D. CDR3 length equals 9 residues. Trimming stripped 7 bases from V and 9 bases from J, with 4 bases between. Germline CDR1 is MRHNA and CDR2 is SNTAGT. In DNA, the CDR3 is TGTGCCAGCAAGGGGCCCCAGCATTTT. This sequence encodes CASKGPQHF.

The chain links TRBV11-2 to TRBJ1-5; 7 nucleotides agree with TRBD1. Trimming took 1 base from V and 6 from J; bases not matched to a gene: 6. Germline CDR1 is SGHAT and CDR2 is FQNNGV. The CDR3 spans 15 residues. The DNA of the CDR3 is TGTGCCAGCAGCTTAGTCACAGGGGATGGTCAGCCCCAGCATTTT. It encodes CASSLVTGDGQPQHF.

V is TRBV30 and J is TRBJ1-5, with 7 bases fitting TRBD1. Germline lookup yields CDR1 GTSNPN and CDR2 SVGIG (reference sequence). This CDR3 has 17 residues. The junction had 10 bases not matched to a gene; V was cut back by 2 bases and J by 0 bases. In DNA form, the CDR3 reads TGTGCCTGGAGTAGGGACAGAACAGGGGATAGCAATCAGCCCCAGCATTTT. Translated, it gives CAWSRDRTGDSNQPQHF. The whole variable domain, remainder taken from reference TRBV30 and TRBJ1-5, is SQTIHQWPATLVQPVGSPLSLECTVEGTSNPNLYWYRQAAGRGLQLLFYSVGIGQISSEVPQNLSASRPQDRQFILSSKKLLLSDSGFYLCAWSRDRTGDSNQPQHFGDGTRLSIL.

The rearrangement uses TRBV6-4 and TRBJ1-5; D gene uncertain. The CDR3 extends over 13 amino acids. Germline V CDR1 and CDR2: MRHNA, SNTAGT. Between the trimmed V and J ends, which lost 3 bases and 5 bases, there was a span of 8 bases. In nucleotides, the CDR3 is TGTGCCAGCAGTGAAGGCCGGTATCAGCCCCAGCATTTT. Protein: CASSEGRYQPQHF.

The V gene is TRBV28, the J gene TRBJ1-1; D ambiguous. The CDR3 extends over 14 amino acids. CDR1 is MDHEN and CDR2 is SYDVKM in the germline V gene. V lost 5 bases to trimming and J lost 0 bases, with 10 bases between them. CDR3 nucleotides: TGTGCCAGCAGTCCCCCCCACCTGAACACTGAAGCTTTCTTT. This gives the protein CASSPPHLNTEAFF.

The chain recombines TRBV5-1 with TRBJ2-3; 8 bases match TRBD2. The ends lost 5 bases at V and 2 bases at J; junction bases unmatched: 4. The CDR3 has 14 amino acids. Germline V gene data show CDR1 as SGHRS and CDR2 as YFSETQ. The CDR3 is CASRLADFTDTQYF. CDR3 nucleotide sequence: TGCGCCAGCAGACTAGCGGACTTCACAGATACGCAGTATTTT.

The chain's CDR3 is CASRGAPSTEAFF. CDR3 DNA: TGTGCCAGCAGAGGGGCGCCGAGTACTGAAGCTTTCTTT. The gene calls are TRBV25-1 and TRBJ1-1; D perhaps matches TRBD1 (5 bases). Trimming cost V 6 bases and J 5 bases, with 13 bases left between them. The CDR3 spans 13 residues. CDR1 and CDR2 from the germline V gene are MGHDK and SYGVNS.

The CDR3 here is CASNEAGVREQYF. The CDR3 nucleotides read TGTGCCAGCAACGAGGCGGGAGTACGTGAGCAGTACTTC. This chain uses TRBV6-1 with TRBJ2-7; 7 bases agree with TRBD2. V lost 7 bases to trimming and J lost 7 bases; unmatched junction nucleotides: 10. From germline, CDR1 is MNHNS and CDR2 SASEGT. CDR3 size: 13 residues.

The rearrangement links TRBV5-1 to TRBJ2-1, with 10 bases aligning to TRBD1. CDR3 length equals 17 residues. V was pared by 4 bases and J by 2 bases, with 9 bases of the junction left unmatched. Germline V lookup: CDR1 SGHRS, CDR2 YFSETQ. As DNA, the CDR3 is TGCGCCAGCAGCCCGGAGGGGACAGGGGTGGCCTACAATGAGCAGTTCTTC. Its translation: CASSPEGTGVAYNEQFF.

This clone turned up a few times. This chain uses TRBV10-3 with TRBJ1-5; D call uncertain. The germline V gene has CDR1 ENHRY and CDR2 SYGVKD. V lost 2 bases, J lost 3 bases, and 8 bases lay in between. The CDR3 consists of 14 residues. CDR3 sequence (DNA): TGTGCCATCAGTGAGGCCAGCACCAATCAGCCCCAGCATTTT. Translation: CAISEASTNQPQHF.

The chain carries TRBV19 and TRBJ1-4, with no clear D. This CDR3 comprises 14 residues. Germline CDR1 LNHDA, CDR2 SQIVND (reference sequence). Trimming pared 6 bases from V and 8 bases from J, leaving 16 bases between. The DNA of the CDR3 is TGTGCCAGTAGGTTGGCCGGATTGGGAGAAAAACTGTTTTTT. Residues: CASRLAGLGEKLFF.

The count of this clone is one. This chain uses TRBV19 with TRBJ2-3; D gene uncertain. V lost 1 base, J lost 4 bases, and 15 bases lay in between. This CDR3 is built from 16 residues. Germline V CDR1 and CDR2: LNHDA, SQIVND (reference sequence). CDR3 sequence (DNA): TGTGCCAGTAGTATAGCGAGGAGTAAACGGCCAGATACGCAGTATTTT. It translates to CASSIARSKRPDTQYF. Together with reference TRBV19 and TRBJ2-3, the CDR3 gives the full variable domain: DGGITQSPKYLFRKEGQNVTLSCEQNLNHDAMYWYRQDPGQGLRLIYYSQIVNDFQKGDIAEGYSVSREKKESFPLTVTSAQKNPTAFYLCASSIARSKRPDTQYFGPGTRLTVL.

A single count supports this clone. V and J are TRBV2 and TRBJ1-2; 9 nucleotides line up with TRBD1. CDR3 length: 15 amino acids. The junction had 7 bases not matched to a gene; V was cut back by 3 bases and J by 5 bases. Germline-derived CDR1 and CDR2 are SNHLY and FYNNEI. In DNA, the CDR3 is TGTGCCAGCAGTGACCGGGGACAGGGCTTTTATGGCTACACCTTC. It is translated as CASSDRGQGFYGYTF.

The genes are TRBV28 and TRBJ1-6; no reliable D call. This CDR3 has 17 residues. Germline CDR1 and CDR2: MDHEN and SYDVKM. The V and J ends lost 3 bases and 0 bases respectively, with 12 bases between them. CDR3 sequence: CASSFHSLSSYNSPLHF. CDR3 DNA: TGTGCCAGCAGTTTCCACAGCCTGAGCTCCTATAATTCACCCCTCCACTTT.

DNA of the CDR3: TGTGCCATCATCTTATACACCAACTTGTGGGGAAACACCATATATTTT. Protein product: CAIILYTNLWGNTIYF. The V and J genes are TRBV10-3 and TRBJ1-3; D uncertain. The CDR3 loop spans 16 amino acids. V shed 7 bases and J shed 4 bases, with 20 bases lying between them. Germline V lookup: CDR1 ENHRY, CDR2 SYGVKD.